The present T cell receptor beta chain was sequenced within a study of T cells in localized non-small cell lung cancer. Whole-study results and caveats: The greatest T cell clonality was found in uninvolved adjacent lung (higher than in tumor). Density of T cells in blood, when higher, went with longer overall survival. Sequencing was limited to one tumor region, leaving the possibility of heterogeneity open.

Here immunoSEQ multiplex PCR was the method, and the copy in TCRdb shows in-frame clones only, minus some. The table records over 15,000 clones, 80% to 90% of them present only once. Comments on this clone: The antigen is unknown.

The material sequenced was peripheral blood, taken before any cancer treatment. The origin of this receptor is a male donor older than 55 with stage I lung adenocarcinoma.

DNA for the CDR3: TGTGCCAGCTCATCGCGGAGGGACACTGAAGCTTTCTTT. It specifies CASSSRRDTEAFF. V usage is TRBV18 and J usage is TRBJ1-1; D not certain. Trimming took 5 bases from V and 3 from J, leaving 10 bases between them. Looked up from germline, CDR1 is KGHSH and CDR2 is LQKENI. The CDR3 has 13 amino acids.